This TCR beta chain was obtained from a study of cytomegalovirus exposure and HLA in healthy donors. Study-wide results and limits: The study assumed roughly uniform donor sequencing depth for presence/absence analyses. For most TCR beta V segments, an earlier analysis put the productive rate at about 90% or about 30% of the time. Altogether, around 160 TCR beta chains were recorded as cytomegalovirus-associated.

As concerns this clone: The antigen remains unidentified.

PCR primers comprised 60 Vbeta and 13 Jbeta primers. Using immunoSEQ multiplex PCR, the repertoire was profiled, and TCRdb retains in-frame clones only, with some absent. Seen here are 150,000 or so clones, 76% observed once, and the top ten hold 0.6% to 0.95%. Trimming removed 3 bases at V and 2 bases at J, with 15 bases between. The germline V gene has CDR1 SGDLS and CDR2 YYNGEE. This CDR3 is built from 16 residues. The rearrangement links TRBV9 to TRBJ1-3; a weak D match, TRBD1 (5 bases). The clonotype was recovered from a female donor in good health and CMV-seronegative. The sample was PBMCs. In DNA form, the CDR3 reads TGTGCCAGCAGCGACCCCAGGGTCGTCACTGGAAACACCATATATTTT. Protein: CASSDPRVVTGNTIYF.